These 15 T cell receptor beta chains were sequenced from one sample in a study of T-cell reconstitution after alpha-beta-depleted transplantation in children. Library preparation (for TCRbeta) was performed with unique molecular identifiers. MiXCR was run by TCRdb on the PCR reads, yielding one entry per CDR3 protein. This sample has 500,000 to 600,000 distinct CDR3 sequences, with 15% to 20% found just once. The sequences come from PBMCs from the stem cell graft donor, collected from the stem cell graft. The receptors originated from a human donor who donated a stem cell graft to a child with acute lymphoblastic leukemia.

The V gene is TRBV29-1, the J gene TRBJ2-2, with D perhaps assigned TRBD1 or TRBD2 (7 bases each). Germline CDR1 is SQVTM and CDR2 is ANQGSEA. V lost 0 bases and J lost 5, with 16 bases in between. The CDR3 runs 16 residues. The CDR3 region has the DNA TGCAGCGTTGAAGAGAGGGAGGGGGCTGGGACCGGGGAGCTGTTTTTT. Translating it yields CSVEEREGAGTGELFF.

This clonotype has more than one count but fewer than ten. The chain has TRBV4-1 and TRBJ1-1; D gene ambiguous. CDR1 MGHRA and CDR2 YSYEKL come from the germline V gene. This CDR3 spans 16 amino acids. The V gene lost 4 bases and the J gene lost 0 bases, with 15 bases spanning the gap. The CDR3: CASSPLQLTMNTEAFF. The DNA for the CDR3 is TGCGCCAGCAGCCCCCTTCAGTTGACTATGAACACTGAAGCTTTCTTT.

DNA for the CDR3: TGTGCCAGCAGCGTAGAGTCTTTTGGGGACTGGGCCCCAGAGACCCAGTACTTC. Translating it yields CASSVESFGDWAPETQYF. The chain joins TRBV9 to TRBJ2-5; D might be TRBD2 (6 bases). Trimming cost V 0 bases and J 4 bases, with 22 bases left between them. Germline CDR1 SGDLS, CDR2 YYNGEE. This CDR3 is 18 amino acids long.

This clonotype was found a few times. The chain employs TRBV6-5 and TRBJ2-7; TRBD2 might be the D (7 bases). The germline gives CDR1 MNHEY, CDR2 SVGAGI. The CDR3 spans 15 residues. The ends were cut back, 2 bases at V and 7 bases at J, with 18 bases in the middle. CDR3: CASSYGAGGLGEQYF. CDR3 nucleotides: TGTGCCAGCAGTTACGGGGCCGGGGGGCTGGGGGAGCAGTACTTC.

A few counts support this clonotype. J is TRBJ2-5 and V is TRBV15; possibly TRBD2 for D (6 bases). Trimming took off 9 bases at V and 4 bases at J, with 12 bases between the two ends. This CDR3 region has 12 residues. From germline, CDR1 is LNHNV and CDR2 YYDKDF (reference sequence). The CDR3 bases are TGTGCCACGGAGGGGTCAGGAGAGACCCAGTACTTC. Amino acids: CATEGSGETQYF.

This clonotype was detected only a few times. The rearrangement uses TRBV5-1 and TRBJ2-4; no clear D. The V and J ends lost 1 base and 1 base respectively, with 6 bases between them. Germline V gives CDR1 SGHRS, CDR2 YFSETQ. The CDR3 contains 14 residues. DNA for the CDR3: TGCGCCAGCAGCTTGTTGGTGGCCAAAAACATTCAGTACTTC. Residues: CASSLLVAKNIQYF. The whole variable domain, remainder taken from reference TRBV5-1 and TRBJ2-4, is KAGVTQTPRYLIKTRGQQVTLSCSPISGHRSVSWYQQTPGQGLQFLFEYFSETQRNKGNFPGRFSGRQFSNSRSEMNVSTLELGDSALYLCASSLLVAKNIQYFGAGTRLSVL.

This clonotype was recorded a few times. J is TRBJ1-2 and V is TRBV19; D is ambiguous. Trimming cost V 7 bases and J 7 bases, with 16 bases left between them. CDR1 is LNHDA and CDR2 is SQIVND in the germline V gene (reference sequence). The CDR3 is made up of 13 amino acids. The DNA for the CDR3 is TGTGCCAGTAACGTCACATCGTTCGGTGGCTACACCTTC. As protein: CASNVTSFGGYTF.

The chain carries TRBV13 and TRBJ2-7; D could derive from TRBD1 or TRBD2 (6 bases each). Germline loops: CDR1 PRHDT, CDR2 FYEKMQ (reference sequence). V was cut by 5 bases and J by 0 bases, with 14 bases left in between. The CDR3 consists of 15 residues. The CDR3 region has the DNA TGTGCCAGCAGCCCGTTGGGGGGCAACTCCTACGAGCAGTACTTC. Amino acid sequence: CASSPLGGNSYEQYF.

The rearrangement links TRBV4-2 to TRBJ1-5; D perhaps matches TRBD1 (5 bases). The CDR3 is made up of 18 amino acids. Germline V gene sequence: CDR1 LGHNA, CDR2 YNFKEQ. The germline V and J ends were trimmed by 0 bases and 6 bases, with 21 bases remaining between them. CDR3 amino acids: CASSQEGYGGPLVQPQHF. CDR3 sequence (DNA): TGTGCCAGCAGCCAAGAAGGGTATGGGGGACCGCTTGTTCAGCCCCAGCATTTT.

The J gene is TRBJ2-4, the V gene TRBV3-1; D gene unclear. V was trimmed by 4 bases and J by 0 bases, leaving 10 bases between them. Germline V gives CDR1 LGHDT, CDR2 YNNKEL (reference sequence). CDR3 length: 15 amino acids. CDR3 loop: CASSRTALAKNIQYF. The CDR3 DNA follows: TGTGCCAGCAGCCGGACGGCGCTAGCCAAAAACATTCAGTACTTC. Using reference TRBV3-1 and TRBJ2-4 for the parts outside the CDR3, the full variable domain is DTAVSQTPKYLVTQMGNDKSIKCEQNLGHDTMYWYKQDSKKFLKIMFSYNNKELIINETVPNRFSPKSPDKAHLNLHINSLELGDSAVYFCASSRTALAKNIQYFGAGTRLSVL.

This rearrangement joins TRBV20-1 to TRBJ2-7, with 9 positions matching TRBD1. Germline V gene sequence: CDR1 DFQATT, CDR2 SNEGSKA (reference sequence). V was clipped by 1 base and J by 6 bases; unmatched bases: 7. The CDR3 length is 14 residues. The CDR3 DNA follows: TGCAGTGCTAGAGGGACAGGGGAAATCGGCGAGCAGTACTTC. This sequence encodes CSARGTGEIGEQYF.

This clonotype has a count of ten or more. Its ends do not fully match the called genes, so a read error is possible. The genes are TRBV20-1 and TRBJ1-2; no clear D. The CDR3 extends over 14 amino acids. In germline, CDR1 is DFQATT, CDR2 SNEGSKA (reference sequence). The CDR3 region has the DNA TGCAGTGCTAGATCGCCCGGACGGACTAGGCCTTTAGTCTTC. Its protein product is CSARSPGRTRPLVF.

This sequence joins TRBV20-1 and TRBJ1-2; TRBD1 agrees at 11 bases. CDR1 DFQATT and CDR2 SNEGSKA come from the germline V gene (reference sequence). The J segment lost 1 base and the V segment lost 1 base, leaving 5 bases of the junction unmatched. The CDR3 sequence is 16 residues long. DNA for the CDR3: TGCAGTGCTAGAGCGCAGGGGACAGGGGGTAACTATGGCTACACCTTC. Translating it yields CSARAQGTGGNYGYTF.

The chain employs TRBV27 and TRBJ2-7, with D possibly TRBD1 on 6 matching bases. Germline V lookup: CDR1 MNHEY, CDR2 SMNVEV (reference sequence). The CDR3 extends over 13 amino acids. V lost 2 bases to trimming and J lost 5 bases, with 10 bases between them. This CDR3 is CASSLNRVDEQYF. CDR3 in DNA: TGTGCCAGCAGTTTAAACAGGGTCGACGAGCAGTACTTC.

This clonotype has a handful of counts. V and J are TRBV11-1 and TRBJ1-1, with TRBD1 identical over 9 bases. J lost 6 bases, V lost 5 bases, and 19 bases had no gene match. The CDR3 consists of 18 residues. Germline V CDR1 and CDR2: SGHAT, FQDESV (reference sequence). In DNA form, the CDR3 reads TGTGCCAGCAGCCCTAAACCACGTACAGGGGGCATTTTGGCTGAAGCTTTCTTT. Its protein product is CASSPKPRTGGILAEAFF.